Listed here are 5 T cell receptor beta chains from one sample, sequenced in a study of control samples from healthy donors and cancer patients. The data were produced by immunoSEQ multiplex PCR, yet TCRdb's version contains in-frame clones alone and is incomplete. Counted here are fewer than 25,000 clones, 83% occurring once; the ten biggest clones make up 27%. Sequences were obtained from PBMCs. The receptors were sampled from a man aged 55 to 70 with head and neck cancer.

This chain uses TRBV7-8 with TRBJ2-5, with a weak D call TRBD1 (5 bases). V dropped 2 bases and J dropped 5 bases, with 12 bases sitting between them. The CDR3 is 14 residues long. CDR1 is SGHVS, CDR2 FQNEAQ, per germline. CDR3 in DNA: TGTGCCAGCAGCTTATGGGCAGGGCAGGAGACCCAGTACTTC. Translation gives CASSLWAGQETQYF.

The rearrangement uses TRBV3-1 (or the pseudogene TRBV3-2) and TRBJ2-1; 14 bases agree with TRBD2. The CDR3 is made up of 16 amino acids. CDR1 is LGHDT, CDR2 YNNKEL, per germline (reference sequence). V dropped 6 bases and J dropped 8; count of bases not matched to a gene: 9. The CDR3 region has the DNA TGTGCCAGCAGTCCTCGACTAGCGGGGGGGCGGGATGAGCAGTTCTTC. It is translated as CASSPRLAGGRDEQFF.

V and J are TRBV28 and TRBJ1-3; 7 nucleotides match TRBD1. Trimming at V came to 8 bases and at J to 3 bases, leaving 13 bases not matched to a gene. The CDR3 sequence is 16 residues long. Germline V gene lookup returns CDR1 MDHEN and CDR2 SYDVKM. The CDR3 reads CASYGQERAYGNTIYF. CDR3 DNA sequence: TGTGCCAGCTACGGACAGGAGCGGGCCTATGGAAACACCATATATTTT.

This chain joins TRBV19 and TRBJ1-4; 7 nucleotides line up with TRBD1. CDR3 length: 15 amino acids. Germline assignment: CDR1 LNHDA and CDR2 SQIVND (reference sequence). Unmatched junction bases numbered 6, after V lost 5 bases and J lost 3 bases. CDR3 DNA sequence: TGTGCCAGTAGTGTAAGACAGGGCTCTAATGAAAAACTGTTTTTT. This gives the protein CASSVRQGSNEKLFF.

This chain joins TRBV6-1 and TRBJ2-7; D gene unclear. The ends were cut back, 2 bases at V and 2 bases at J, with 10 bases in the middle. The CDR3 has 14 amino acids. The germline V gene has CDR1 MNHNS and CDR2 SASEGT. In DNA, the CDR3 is TGTGCCAGCAGTGAACGAGGAGTAACCTACGAGCAGTACTTC. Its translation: CASSERGVTYEQYF.